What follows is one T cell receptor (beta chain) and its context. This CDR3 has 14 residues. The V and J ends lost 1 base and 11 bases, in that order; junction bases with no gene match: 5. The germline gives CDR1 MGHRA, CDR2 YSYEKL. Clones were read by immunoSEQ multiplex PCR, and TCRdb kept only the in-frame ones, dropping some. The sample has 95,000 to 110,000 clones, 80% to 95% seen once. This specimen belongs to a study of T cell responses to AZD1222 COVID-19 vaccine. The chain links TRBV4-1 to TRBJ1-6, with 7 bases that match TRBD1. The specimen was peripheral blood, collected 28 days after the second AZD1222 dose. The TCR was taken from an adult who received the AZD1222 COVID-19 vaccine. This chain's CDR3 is CASSQAQGYPPLHF. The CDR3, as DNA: TGCGCCAGCAGCCAAGCACAGGGGTACCCACCCCTCCACTTT.